This T cell receptor (beta chain) stems from a study of blood T cell repertoires in COVID-19. Study at large: Sample material is recorded as cDNA or gDNA derived from T cells, B-cell-depleted T cells, or PBMCs.

Original processing notes: Quantification of nucleated cells was approximated via reference gene primer amplification. Sequencing was performed with immunoSEQ multiplex PCR; in TCRdb, only in-frame clones are kept and a portion is missing. The V and J calls and clone size come from that table; D and trimming were worked out from the DNA. The data hold 75,000 to 100,000 clones, with roughly 78% observed a single time. Trimming removed 6 bases at V and 3 bases at J, with 8 bases between. Germline V gene data show CDR1 as MNHNY and CDR2 as SVGAGI (reference sequence). CDR3 length: 12 amino acids. The sequencing sample was made of peripheral blood. The origin of this receptor is a human donor in a cohort sampled during active COVID-19. This chain joins TRBV6-6 and TRBJ1-2; TRBD1 might be the D (6 bases). Here the CDR3 reads CASSSGDYGYTF. The DNA for the CDR3 is TGTGCCAGCAGCTCAGGGGACTATGGCTACACCTTC.